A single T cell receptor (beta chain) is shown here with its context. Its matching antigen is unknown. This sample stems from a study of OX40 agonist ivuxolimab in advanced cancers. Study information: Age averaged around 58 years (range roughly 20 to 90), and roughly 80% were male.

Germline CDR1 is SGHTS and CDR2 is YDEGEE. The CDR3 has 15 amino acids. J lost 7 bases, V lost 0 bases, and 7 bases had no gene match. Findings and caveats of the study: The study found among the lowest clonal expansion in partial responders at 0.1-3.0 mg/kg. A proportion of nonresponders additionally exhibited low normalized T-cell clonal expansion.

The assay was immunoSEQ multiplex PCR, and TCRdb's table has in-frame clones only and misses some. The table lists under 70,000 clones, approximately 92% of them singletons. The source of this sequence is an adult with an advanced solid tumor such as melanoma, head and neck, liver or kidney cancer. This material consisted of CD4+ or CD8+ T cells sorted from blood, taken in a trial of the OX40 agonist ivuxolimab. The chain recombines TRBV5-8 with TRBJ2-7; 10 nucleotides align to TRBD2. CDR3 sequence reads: CASSLELAGVGEQYF. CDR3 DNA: TGTGCCAGCAGCTTGGAGCTAGCGGGGGTGGGGGAGCAGTACTTC. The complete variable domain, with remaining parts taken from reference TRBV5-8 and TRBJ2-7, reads EAGVTQSPTHLIKTRGQQATLRCSPISGHTSVYWYQQALGLGLQFLLWYDEGEERNRGNFPPRFSGRQFPNYSSELNVNALELEDSALYLCASSLELAGVGEQYFGPGTRLTVT.